This T cell receptor (beta chain) emerged from a study of blood T cell repertoires in COVID-19. Whole-study context: PBMCs, B-cell-depleted T cells, or T cells were the source of the cDNA or gDNA that made up the material.

Recovery meant two consecutive negative NP/OP PCR tests, professional clearance, or resolved symptoms. The germline gives CDR1 SGHTA, CDR2 FQGNSA. V lost 0 bases, J lost 7 bases, and 7 bases stayed unmatched. CDR3 length: 16 amino acids. Produced via immunoSEQ multiplex PCR; TCRdb's table is partial and in-frame only. The sample has some 500,000 clones, 70% to 90% seen once. Sequenced: PBMCs or T cells enriched from blood (not recorded which). V usage is TRBV7-2 and J usage is TRBJ1-4; 8 positions match TRBD1. The TCR was taken from a woman aged 40 to 55 who had recovered from COVID-19. DNA for the CDR3: TGTGCCAGCAGCTTAGCTCCAACAGGGACAGGTGAAAAACTGTTTTTT. This codes for CASSLAPTGTGEKLFF.